This T cell receptor beta chain stems from a study of spatial heterogeneity in lung cancer. Carried by each TCR cDNA molecule was a unique molecular identifier. TCRdb re-called the 5' RACE reads with MiXCR, one entry per CDR3 protein. The sample records 20,000 or so distinct CDR3 sequences, about 9.1% being singletons. Ten or more counts support this clonotype. The time point denotes: blood at routine non-recurrence follow-up after resection. The clonotype was recovered from a female donor with early-stage non-small cell lung cancer. Specimen: PBMCs, collected at follow-up.

CDR3 sequence reads: CSARRQGDTDTQYF. The CDR3 DNA follows: TGCAGTGCTAGGAGACAGGGAGACACAGATACGCAGTATTTT. The rearrangement links TRBV20-1 to TRBJ2-3, with 7 bases identical to TRBD1. Germline V CDR1 and CDR2: DFQATT, SNEGSKA (reference sequence). There are 14 residues in the CDR3. The trim removed 3 bases at V and 2 bases at J, leaving 5 bases unmatched.